The rows below give T cell receptor beta chains drawn from one sample of a study of regulatory T cells in long-lasting Graves disease. TCRdb re-analysed the multiplex PCR reads in MiXCR, keeping a single row per CDR3 protein. The sample lists under 500,000 distinct CDR3 sequences, about a sixth occurring once. These data were also filed under a second study, of T cells in Graves' hyperthyroidism and ophthalmopathy.

The sample here was peripheral blood mononuclear cells (PBMCs), taken at new diagnosis, from a patient treated with antithyroid drugs. The receptors were gathered from a woman under 40 with Graves disease. Each CDR3 is given with its conserved first and last residue. A D gene is named only where the DNA matches it firmly. The size of a clone is reported for some rows only, either as once, few or many, or as a class for expanded clones.

>TRBJ2-1|many|TRBV28|TRBD2
CASSRTSYNEQFF
TGTGCCAGCAGTAGGACTAGCTATAATGAGCAGTTCTTC
>TRBJ2-5|-|TRBV20-1|-
CSAKTGPQETQYF
TGCAGTGCTAAAACCGGGCCTCAAGAGACCCAGTACTTC
>TRBJ2-7|many|TRBV6-5|-
CASSFRQFTSYEQYF
TGTGCCAGCAGTTTTCGACAGTTTACCTCCTACGAGCAGTACTTC
>TRBJ2-1|-|TRBV28|TRBD2
CASSPTRSGGNNEQFF
TGTGCCAGCAGCCCAACCCGGAGCGGGGGCAACAATGAGCAGTTCTTC
>TRBJ2-6|many|TRBV12-3/TRBV12-4|-
CASTPRRGRVGANVLTF
TGTGCCAGCACCCCAAGGAGGGGGCGCGTTGGGGCCAACGTCCTGACTTTC
>TRBJ2-3|many|TRBV11-2|-
CASSLRPSGGLDTQYF
TGTGCCAGCAGCTTACGCCCTAGTGGTGGCCTAGATACGCAGTATTTT
>TRBJ2-2|-|TRBV19|-
CASSIAGAAGELFF
TGTGCCAGTAGTATAGCGGGAGCGGCCGGGGAGCTGTTTTTT
>TRBJ2-5|many|TRBV18|TRBD1
CASSPPSGQGRKTQYF
TGTGCCAGCTCACCACCGTCGGGACAGGGGAGGAAGACCCAGTACTTC
>TRBJ2-2|many|TRBV7-6|TRBD1
CASSLEGQGSGELFF
TGTGCCAGCAGCTTAGAGGGACAGGGGTCCGGGGAGCTGTTTTTT
>TRBJ2-1|few|TRBV9|-
CASRDGITNEQFF
TGTGCCAGCAGGGATGGCATTACCAATGAGCAGTTCTTC
>TRBJ2-7|few|TRBV6-2/TRBV6-3|-
CASSYPQGSNYEQYF
TGTGCCAGCAGTTACCCACAGGGTTCCAACTACGAGCAGTACTTC
>TRBJ1-2|-|TRBV20-1|-
CSAPPPTGYGYTF
TGCAGTGCTCCCCCCCCCACCGGCTATGGCTACACCTTC
>TRBJ2-7|many|TRBV4-1|TRBD1
CASSQVETGDYEQYF
TGCGCCAGCAGCCAAGTCGAGACAGGGGATTACGAGCAGTACTTC
>TRBJ2-1|few|TRBV27|-
CASSLFSGRYNEQFF
TGTGCCAGCAGTTTATTCAGCGGCCGATACAATGAGCAGTTCTTC
>TRBJ1-5|many|TRBV7-2|-
CASSLEAYSNQPQHF
TGTGCCAGCAGCTTAGAGGCTTATAGCAATCAGCCCCAGCATTTT
>TRBJ2-7|many|TRBV5-5|-
CASSFWTATREQYF
TGTGCCAGCAGCTTTTGGACTGCTACTAGGGAGCAGTACTTC
>TRBJ1-1|many|TRBV7-9|-
CASSLEVFTEAFF
TGTGCCAGCAGCTTAGAGGTATTCACTGAAGCTTTCTTT
>TRBJ2-2|-|TRBV28|TRBD2
CASTSGGTSGYTGELFF
TGTGCCAGCACCTCGGGGGGGACTAGCGGATACACCGGGGAGCTGTTTTTT
>TRBJ2-4|-|TRBV12-3/TRBV12-4|-
CASSTRGLILAKNIQYF
TGTGCCAGCAGCACCCGGGGGCTGATCCTAGCCAAAAACATTCAGTACTTC
>TRBJ2-5|-|TRBV7-9|-
CASTQGPFPPQYF
TGTGCCAGCACCCAGGGGCCGTTCCCCCCCCAGTACTTC
>TRBJ2-1|many|TRBV2|TRBD2
CASSDRSGRVNEQFF
TGTGCCAGCAGTGATCGGAGCGGGAGAGTAAATGAGCAGTTCTTC
>TRBJ2-3|few|TRBV15|TRBD1
CATSTWGSGTDTDTQYF
TGTGCCACCAGCACTTGGGGATCGGGGACAGACACAGATACGCAGTATTTT
>TRBJ1-2|many|TRBV6-2/TRBV6-3|-
CASSYSTSPTWDGYTF
TGTGCCAGCAGTTACTCGACCTCTCCAACTTGGGACGGCTACACCTTC
>TRBJ1-1|many|TRBV7-9|-
CASSLLNTEAFF
TGTGCCAGCAGTTTATTAAACACTGAAGCTTTCTTT
>TRBJ2-4|few|TRBV28|-
CASSFRGGLSKNIQYF
TGTGCCAGCAGTTTTAGAGGAGGTTTGTCCAAAAACATTCAGTACTTC
>TRBJ2-1|-|TRBV24-1|TRBD1
CAAGQGVANEQFF
TGTGCCGCCGGGCAGGGGGTAGCCAATGAGCAGTTCTTC
>TRBJ2-5|many|TRBV3-1|TRBD1
CASSQVRTGAETQYF
TGTGCCAGCAGCCAAGTACGGACAGGGGCCGAGACCCAGTACTTC
>TRBJ2-3|-|TRBV18|-
CASSGQGGFADTQYF
TGTGCCAGCTCGGGCCAAGGGGGTTTTGCAGATACGCAGTATTTT
>TRBJ2-7|many|TRBV6-2/TRBV6-3|-
CASRPRGRESGEQYF
TGTGCCAGCAGGCCCAGGGGCCGAGAGTCGGGGGAGCAGTACTTC
>TRBJ2-1|many|TRBV20-1|TRBD2
CSARSRASGRDYNEQFF
TGCAGTGCTAGATCCCGTGCTAGCGGCCGAGATTACAATGAGCAGTTCTTC
>TRBJ2-3|many|TRBV10-3|-
CAISESPTSSTDTQYF
TGTGCCATCAGTGAGTCGCCGACCTCTAGCACAGATACGCAGTATTTT